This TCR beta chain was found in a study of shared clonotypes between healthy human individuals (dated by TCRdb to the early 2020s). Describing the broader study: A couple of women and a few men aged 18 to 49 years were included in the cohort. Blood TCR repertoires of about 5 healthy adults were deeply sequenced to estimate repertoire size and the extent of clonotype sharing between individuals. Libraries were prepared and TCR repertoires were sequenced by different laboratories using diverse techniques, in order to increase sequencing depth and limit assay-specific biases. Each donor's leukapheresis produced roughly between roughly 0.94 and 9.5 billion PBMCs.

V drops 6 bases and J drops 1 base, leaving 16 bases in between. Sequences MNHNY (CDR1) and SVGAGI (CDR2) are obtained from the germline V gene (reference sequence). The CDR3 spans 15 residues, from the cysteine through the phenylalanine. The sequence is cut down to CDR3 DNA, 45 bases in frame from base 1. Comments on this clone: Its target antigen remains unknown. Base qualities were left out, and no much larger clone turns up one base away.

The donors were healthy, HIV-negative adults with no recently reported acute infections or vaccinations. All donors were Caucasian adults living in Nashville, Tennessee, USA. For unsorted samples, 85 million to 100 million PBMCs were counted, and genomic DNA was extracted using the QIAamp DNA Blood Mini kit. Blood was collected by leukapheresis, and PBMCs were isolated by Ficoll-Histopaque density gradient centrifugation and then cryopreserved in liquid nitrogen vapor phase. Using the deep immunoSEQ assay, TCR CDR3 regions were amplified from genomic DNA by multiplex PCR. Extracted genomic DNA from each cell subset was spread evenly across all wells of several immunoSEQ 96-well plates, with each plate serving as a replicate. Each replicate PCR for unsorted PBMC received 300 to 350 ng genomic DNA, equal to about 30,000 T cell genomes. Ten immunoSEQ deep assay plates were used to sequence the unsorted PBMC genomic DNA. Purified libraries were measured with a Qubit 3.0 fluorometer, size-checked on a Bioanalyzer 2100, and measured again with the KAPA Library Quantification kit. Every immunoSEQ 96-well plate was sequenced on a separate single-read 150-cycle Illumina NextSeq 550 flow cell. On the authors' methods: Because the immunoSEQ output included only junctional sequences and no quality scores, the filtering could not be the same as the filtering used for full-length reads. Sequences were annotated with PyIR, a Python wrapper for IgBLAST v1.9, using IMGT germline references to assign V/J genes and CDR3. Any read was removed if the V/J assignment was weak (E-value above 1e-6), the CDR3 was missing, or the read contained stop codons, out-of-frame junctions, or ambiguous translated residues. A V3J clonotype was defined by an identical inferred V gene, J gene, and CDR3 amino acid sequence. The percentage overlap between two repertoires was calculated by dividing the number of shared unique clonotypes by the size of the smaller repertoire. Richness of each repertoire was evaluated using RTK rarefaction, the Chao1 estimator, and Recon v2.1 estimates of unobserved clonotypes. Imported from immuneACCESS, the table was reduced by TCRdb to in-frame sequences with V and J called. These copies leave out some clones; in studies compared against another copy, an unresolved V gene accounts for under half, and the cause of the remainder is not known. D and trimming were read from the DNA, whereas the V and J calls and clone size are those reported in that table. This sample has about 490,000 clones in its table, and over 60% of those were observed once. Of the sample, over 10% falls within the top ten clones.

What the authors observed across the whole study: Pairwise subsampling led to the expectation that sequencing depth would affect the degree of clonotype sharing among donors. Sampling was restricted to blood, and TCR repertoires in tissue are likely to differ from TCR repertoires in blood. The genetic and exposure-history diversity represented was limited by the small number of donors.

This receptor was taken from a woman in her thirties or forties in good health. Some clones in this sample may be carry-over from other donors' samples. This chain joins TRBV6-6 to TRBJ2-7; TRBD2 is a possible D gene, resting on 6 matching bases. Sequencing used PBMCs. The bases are TGTGCCAGCAGACTCGGGACTTTACTGTCCTACGAGCAGTACTTC. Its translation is CASRLGTLLSYEQYF.